This T cell receptor beta chain is drawn from a study of shared clonotypes between healthy human individuals. Germline-derived CDR1 and CDR2 are SGHRS and YFSETQ. This CDR3 spans 13 amino acids. Using immunoSEQ multiplex PCR, the repertoire was profiled, and TCRdb retains in-frame clones only, with some absent. Of fewer than 700,000 clones detected, about 80% appear once; the ten largest clones hold approximately 12%. Sequenced sample: PBMCs. This sequence originates from a woman aged 40-49 years in good health. Some clones in this sample may be carry-over from other donors' samples. The chain uses TRBV5-1 and TRBJ2-5; 7 bases agree with TRBD1. The DNA matches TRBJ2-7 better at its end, which makes the J call doubtful. CDR3 DNA sequence: TGCGCCAGCAGCTTCCGACAGGGTCTCGAGCAGTACTTC. Translation: CASSFRQGLEQYF.